This T cell receptor beta chain is from a study of blood T cell repertoires in COVID-19. Overall study: Specimens from acute and convalescent COVID-19 originated in the United States, Italy and Spain. In each case, the material was cDNA or gDNA derived from T cells, B-cell-depleted T cells, or PBMCs.

Generated by immunoSEQ multiplex PCR, the TCRdb table keeps only in-frame clones and is missing some. The sample has approximately 400,000 clones; 88% are singletons. With V trimmed by 0 bases and J by 5 bases, 8 bases remained unmatched. The CDR3 length is 16 residues. The germline CDR1 and CDR2 sequences are SGHVS and FQNEAQ. V and J are TRBV7-8 and TRBJ2-5; 8 bases map to TRBD1. The TCR sequence derives from a woman aged 18 to 35 who had recovered from COVID-19. Sequences were obtained from PBMCs or T cells enriched from blood (not recorded which). The CDR3 DNA sequence: TGTGCCAGCAGCTTAGCTATCGACAGGGGAGCCGAGACCCAGTACTTC. It specifies CASSLAIDRGAETQYF.